These 18 T cell receptor beta chains share one sample of origin, sequenced in a study of cytomegalovirus exposure and HLA in healthy donors. It was with 60 Vbeta and 13 Jbeta primers that the PCR ran. The protocol was immunoSEQ multiplex PCR, while the TCRdb copy is restricted to in-frame clones and leaves out a portion. The sample holds 45,000 to 65,000 clones, roughly 80% seen once. Sequences were obtained from PBMCs. The receptor source for this set is a man under 40 in good health and CMV-seronegative.

The V and J genes are TRBV5-4 and TRBJ1-2, with 7 bases identical to TRBD1. With V trimmed by 4 bases and J by 3 bases, 3 bases remained unmatched. This CDR3 has 13 amino acids. From germline, CDR1 is SGHNT and CDR2 YYREEE (reference sequence). The CDR3 reads CASSLDRDYGYTF. The DNA for the CDR3 is TGTGCCAGCAGCCTCGACAGGGACTATGGCTACACCTTC.

The V and J genes are TRBV4-3 and TRBJ2-2, with D maybe TRBD1 (6 bases). CDR1 is LGHNA, CDR2 YSLEER, per germline. V lost 4 bases, J lost 5 bases, and 8 bases lay in between. CDR3 length: 13 amino acids. For the CDR3, the DNA is TGCGCCAGCAGCCTCAGGGGAACCGGGGAGCTGTTTTTT. This translates into CASSLRGTGELFF.

The chain joins TRBV7-2 to TRBJ1-2; 7 bases agree with TRBD1. The CDR3 consists of 15 residues. V was pared by 5 bases and J by 4 bases, with 10 bases of the junction left unmatched. Looked up from germline, CDR1 is SGHTA and CDR2 is FQGNSA. CDR3 loop: CASSKAGTDVYGYTF. CDR3 coding DNA: TGTGCCAGCAGCAAAGCCGGGACAGATGTCTATGGCTACACCTTC.

This chain uses TRBV28 with TRBJ1-4; tentatively, D is TRBD1 (6 bases). The CDR3 is 13 residues long. Germline CDR1 is MDHEN and CDR2 is SYDVKM. Trimming left V 5 bases short and J 4 bases short, with 8 bases between. The CDR3 region has the DNA TGTGCCAGCAGTAGACAGGTTAATGAAAAACTGTTTTTT. Translated: CASSRQVNEKLFF.

This clone was seen only once. CDR3 amino acids: CASSFHSGVRTMQQFF. CDR3 nucleotide sequence: TGTGCCAGCAGCTTTCATTCCGGAGTCCGCACAATGCAGCAGTTCTTC. The rearrangement joins TRBV7-9 to TRBJ2-1; D remains unclear. Looked up from germline, CDR1 is SEHNR and CDR2 is FQNEAQ (reference sequence). The CDR3 covers 16 residues. V gave up 3 bases and J gave up 11 bases, with 23 bases separating them.

The chain carries TRBV10-2 and TRBJ1-2; D remains ambiguous. Germline CDR1 is WSHSY and CDR2 is SAAADI. This CDR3 is 12 amino acids long. Trimming cost V 4 bases and J 3 bases, with 6 bases left between them. CDR3 DNA sequence: TGCGCCAGCAGTGGAACATACTATGGCTACACCTTC. It is translated as CASSGTYYGYTF.

The CDR3 DNA reads TGTGCCAGTAGTAGACGAGGGAGTCAAGAGACCCAGTACTTC. This translates into CASSRRGSQETQYF. The J gene is TRBJ2-5, the V gene TRBV19; D perhaps matches TRBD2 (5 bases). Trimming took 4 bases from V and 2 from J, leaving 11 bases between them. In germline, CDR1 is LNHDA, CDR2 SQIVND (reference sequence). The CDR3 loop spans 14 amino acids.

This chain connects TRBV4-1 to TRBJ1-5, with 7 bases matching TRBD1. The V gene end was trimmed by 4 bases and the J gene end by 4 bases; junction bases not matched to a gene: 10. The length of the CDR3 is 16 residues. Germline assignment: CDR1 MGHRA and CDR2 YSYEKL. In DNA, the CDR3 is TGCGCCAGCAGCCCAAACTACCGACAGGGTAATCAGCCCCAGCATTTT. It codes for CASSPNYRQGNQPQHF.

This chain links TRBV6-5 with TRBJ2-2; 7 bases align to TRBD2. In germline, CDR1 is MNHEY, CDR2 SVGAGI. This CDR3 contains 14 residues. J was trimmed by 5 bases and V by 7 bases; bases with no gene match: 7. CDR3 sequence reads: CASKGRGRTGELFF. DNA of the CDR3: TGTGCCAGCAAGGGGAGGGGTCGGACCGGGGAGCTGTTTTTT.

The chain carries TRBV19 and TRBJ2-1, with TRBD1 as a possible D gene (6 bases). Germline assignment: CDR1 LNHDA and CDR2 SQIVND (reference sequence). The CDR3 totals 14 residues. Trimming removed 2 bases at V and 6 bases at J, with 11 bases between. The chain's CDR3 is CASSITGRANEQFF. In DNA, the CDR3 is TGTGCCAGTAGTATAACAGGGCGGGCCAATGAGCAGTTCTTC.

This chain uses TRBV10-3 with TRBJ1-1; no firm D call. Germline CDR1 is ENHRY and CDR2 is SYGVKD. Trimming took off 9 bases at V and 3 bases at J, with 8 bases between the two ends. The CDR3 spans 11 residues. The CDR3 here is CAISQDTEAFF. CDR3 coding DNA: TGTGCCATTTCTCAGGACACTGAAGCTTTCTTT.

The chain links TRBV27 to TRBJ1-1; D perhaps matches TRBD1 (6 bases). In germline, CDR1 is MNHEY, CDR2 SMNVEV (reference sequence). This CDR3 comprises 15 residues. V was pared by 6 bases and J by 0 bases, with 14 bases between. The CDR3 DNA sequence: TGTGCCAGCAGCGACAGAAAGGGGGTGAACACTGAAGCTTTCTTT. It is translated as CASSDRKGVNTEAFF.

The gene calls are TRBV19 and TRBJ1-1, with D unresolved. Trimming cost V 4 bases and J 5 bases, with 8 bases left between them. Germline loops: CDR1 LNHDA, CDR2 SQIVND (reference sequence). The CDR3 has 12 residues. CDR3 DNA: TGTGCCAGTAGTAACAGCAGAACTGAAGCTTTCTTT. Translation: CASSNSRTEAFF.

This rearrangement joins TRBV2 to TRBJ1-4, with 9 bases matching TRBD1. There are 14 residues in the CDR3. The junction had 11 bases not matched to a gene; V was cut back by 11 bases and J by 7 bases. In germline, CDR1 is SNHLY, CDR2 FYNNEI. CDR3 coding DNA: TGTGCCTCCCGGGACAGGGCAAGCGGTGAAAAACTGTTTTTT. Residues: CASRDRASGEKLFF.

This rearrangement joins TRBV19 to TRBJ1-5; 7 positions agree with TRBD1. The CDR3 spans 14 residues. Germline V gene sequence: CDR1 LNHDA, CDR2 SQIVND (reference sequence). V gave up 5 bases and J gave up 9 bases; unmatched junction bases: 10. The CDR3 region is CASSPGTASPPQHF. DNA for the CDR3: TGTGCCAGTAGTCCAGGGACAGCATCTCCGCCCCAGCATTTT.

The chain links TRBV28 to TRBJ2-7, with 7 bases identical to TRBD1. The germline CDR1 and CDR2 sequences are MDHEN and SYDVKM. The junction had 11 bases not matched to a gene; V was cut back by 6 bases and J by 0 bases. CDR3 length: 16 residues. Written as DNA, the CDR3 is TGTGCCAGCAGGACTCAGGGGGTCGGGATCTCCTACGAGCAGTACTTC. Translated: CASRTQGVGISYEQYF.

This clone has just one count. The chain has TRBV19 and TRBJ2-2; TRBD2 agrees at 12 bases. Germline trimming cut 5 bases from V and 3 bases from J; bases unmatched to any gene: 7. This CDR3 contains 17 residues. The V gene's germline CDR1 is LNHDA and CDR2 SQIVND (reference sequence). In DNA form, the CDR3 reads TGTGCCAGTAGTCCTCGGGGACTAGCGGGTGACACCGGGGAGCTGTTTTTT. It encodes CASSPRGLAGDTGELFF.

This clone was counted a few times. The J gene is TRBJ1-4, the V gene TRBV5-4; 9 bases map to TRBD1. CDR1 and CDR2 (germline): SGHNT, YYREEE (reference sequence). J was trimmed by 5 bases and V by 5 bases; bases with no gene match: 10. The CDR3 sequence is 16 residues long. CDR3: CASSHTSGTGNEKLFF. The CDR3 bases are TGTGCCAGCAGTCATACTTCCGGGACAGGGAATGAAAAACTGTTTTTT.